Listed below are T cell receptor beta chains from one sample, sequenced in a study of shared clonotypes between healthy human individuals. Assay used: immunoSEQ multiplex PCR; TCRdb lists only in-frame clones, some missing. This sample carries hundreds of thousands of clones, less than 80% of them seen once, and the ten largest clones take under 2%. The sequencing input was memory CD4+ T cells sorted from blood. These receptors all stem from a young woman in good health. Both conserved end residues are part of each CDR3. The D gene is left open where the match is weak. Size is stated for part of the rows, as once, few or many counts, or as a class when the clone is expanded.

v_gene,d_gene,abundance,j_gene,CDR3aa,CDR3nt
TRBV14,-,-,TRBJ2-5,CASSQGVGWLETQYF,TGTGCCAGCAGCCAAGGGGTAGGGTGGCTGGAGACCCAGTACTTC
TRBV11-3,-,-,TRBJ1-3,CASSSPPGNTIYF,TGTGCCAGCAGCTCCCCACCCGGAAACACCATATATTTT
TRBV15,-,-,TRBJ2-7,CATSGSTIDYLYEQYF,TGTGCCACCAGCGGATCCACGATAGATTATCTCTACGAGCAGTACTTC
TRBV18,-,-,TRBJ2-2,CASSQPGLANTGELFF,TGTGCCAGCTCCCAACCGGGACTCGCGAACACCGGGGAGCTGTTTTTT
TRBV18,-,-,TRBJ1-5,CASSPSSNQPQHF,TGTGCCAGCTCACCGAGTAGCAATCAGCCCCAGCATTTT
TRBV4-1,-,-,TRBJ2-3,CASSQVCPEDTQYF,TGCGCCAGCAGCCAAGTATGTCCAGAAGATACGCAGTATTTT
TRBV28,TRBD1,-,TRBJ2-3,CASSPNRGRPTDTQYF,TGTGCCAGCAGCCCGAACAGGGGGCGACCCACAGATACGCAGTATTTT
TRBV28,-,-,TRBJ2-7,CASSNYEQYF,TGTGCCAGCAGCAATTACGAGCAGTACTTC
TRBV7-7,-,-,TRBJ2-5,CASSQTSLQETQYF,TGTGCCAGCAGCCAAACCTCACTTCAAGAGACCCAGTACTTC
TRBV27,TRBD1,-,TRBJ1-1,CASRTGVGVYTEAFF,TGTGCCAGCAGAACAGGGGTAGGAGTTTACACTGAAGCTTTCTTT
TRBV5-1,-,-,TRBJ2-7,CASKNHGGPYEQYF,TGCGCCAGCAAAAACCACGGGGGCCCCTACGAGCAGTACTTC
TRBV29-1,TRBD1,-,TRBJ2-7,CSVKTGTATYEQYF,TGCAGCGTTAAGACCGGGACAGCAACCTACGAGCAGTACTTC
TRBV11-2,-,-,TRBJ1-1,CASSGWGKGTEAFF,TGTGCCAGCAGTGGGTGGGGCAAGGGCACTGAAGCTTTCTTT
TRBV30,TRBD1,-,TRBJ2-6,CAWSADRAGANVLTF,TGTGCCTGGAGTGCTGACAGGGCTGGGGCCAACGTCCTGACTTTC
TRBV5-1,-,-,TRBJ2-7,CASSLFGATELGDEQYF,TGCGCCAGCAGCTTGTTTGGGGCAACTGAGCTAGGCGACGAGCAGTACTTC
TRBV9,TRBD2,-,TRBJ2-2,CASSVAGGPNTGELFF,TGTGCCAGCAGCGTAGCGGGGGGTCCCAACACCGGGGAGCTGTTTTTT
TRBV7-9,TRBD2,-,TRBJ2-1,CASSFPVALTSGRGEQFF,TGTGCCAGCAGCTTTCCGGTAGCTTTGACTAGCGGGAGGGGTGAGCAGTTCTTC
TRBV4-1,-,-,TRBJ1-5,CASSQDWGTQSNQPQHF,TGCGCCAGCAGCCAAGATTGGGGGACACAAAGCAATCAGCCCCAGCATTTT
TRBV6-1,-,-,TRBJ2-7,CASSEEGNSRNF,TGTGCCAGCAGTGAAGAGGGCAATTCTCGGAACTTC
TRBV5-1,-,-,TRBJ1-2,CASSLTDGNYGYTF,TGCGCCAGCAGCTTGACGGACGGTAACTATGGCTACACCTTC
TRBV19,-,-,TRBJ2-1,CASRPVGTVGHNEQFF,TGTGCCAGTAGACCGGTGGGGACTGTGGGGCACAATGAGCAGTTCTTC
TRBV18,TRBD1,-,TRBJ1-4,CASSPGTGVFF,TGTGCCAGCTCACCAGGGACAGGGGTGTTTTTT
TRBV6-1,TRBD1,-,TRBJ1-3,CATDRGVSGNTIYF,TGTGCCACGGACAGGGGGGTCTCTGGAAACACCATATATTTT
TRBV18,-,few,TRBJ1-2,CASSPSPRNYGYTF,TGTGCCAGCTCACCAAGCCCCAGAAACTATGGCTACACCTTC
TRBV6-6,-,-,TRBJ2-5,CASSLHLEGIETQYF,TGTGCCAGCAGTTTGCACTTGGAGGGGATCGAGACCCAGTACTTC
TRBV6-5,-,-,TRBJ2-1,CASSYSSGSYNEQFF,TGTGCCAGCAGTTACTCGAGCGGATCCTACAATGAGCAGTTCTTC
TRBV2,TRBD2,-,TRBJ2-7,CASSGGTSGPNAYEQYF,TGTGCCAGCAGTGGAGGGACTAGCGGGCCCAACGCCTACGAGCAGTACTTC
TRBV7-2,-,few,TRBJ2-2,CASSAPIRNTGELFF,TGTGCCAGCAGCGCTCCTATCCGGAACACCGGGGAGCTGTTTTTT
TRBV7-2,-,few,TRBJ2-3,CASSLVYGDTQYF,TGTGCCAGCAGCTTAGTATACGGAGATACGCAGTATTTT
TRBV6-1,TRBD1,-,TRBJ1-1,CASWDRPNTEAFF,TGTGCCAGCTGGGACAGGCCAAACACTGAAGCTTTCTTT
TRBV11-2,TRBD2,-,TRBJ2-1,CASSLDVAGHYNEQFF,TGTGCCAGCAGCTTAGATGTAGCGGGGCACTACAATGAGCAGTTCTTC
TRBV7-6,-,-,TRBJ1-1,CASSLVQGSNEAFF,TGTGCCAGCAGCTTAGTACAGGGATCTAATGAAGCTTTCTTT
TRBV6-5,-,-,TRBJ1-6,CASSGMSNSPLHF,TGTGCCAGCAGTGGTATGAGCAATTCACCCCTCCACTTT
TRBV5-4,-,-,TRBJ1-1,CASSSGPYVKQEAFF,TGTGCCAGCAGTTCGGGTCCCTACGTCAAACAAGAAGCTTTCTTT
TRBV7-8,-,few,TRBJ2-1,CASSPKQGQYNEQFF,TGTGCCAGCAGCCCCAAACAGGGACAATACAATGAGCAGTTCTTC
TRBV28,-,-,TRBJ1-1,CASSLQGRNTEAFF,TGTGCCAGCAGTTTACAGGGTCGGAACACTGAAGCTTTCTTT
TRBV5-1,TRBD1,few,TRBJ1-2,CASSDGQVHGYTF,TGCGCCAGCAGCGATGGACAGGTTCATGGCTACACCTTC
TRBV6-1,-,once,TRBJ1-2,CASTRGGPYGYTF,TGTGCCAGCACCAGAGGGGGGCCTTATGGCTACACCTTC
TRBV4-2,-,-,TRBJ2-1,CASSQVSDAGGEQFF,TGTGCCAGCAGCCAAGTCTCAGATGCCGGAGGTGAGCAGTTCTTC
TRBV30,TRBD2,-,TRBJ2-1,CAWAGTSGKNSYNEQFF,TGTGCCTGGGCCGGGACTAGCGGGAAAAACTCCTACAATGAGCAGTTCTTC
TRBV30,TRBD1,-,TRBJ2-3,CAWTGTGPDTQYF,TGTGCCTGGACCGGGACAGGCCCAGATACGCAGTATTTT
TRBV28,-,once,TRBJ2-6,CASSPGTLGANVLTF,TGTGCCAGCAGTCCCGGGACACTTGGGGCCAACGTCCTGACTTTC